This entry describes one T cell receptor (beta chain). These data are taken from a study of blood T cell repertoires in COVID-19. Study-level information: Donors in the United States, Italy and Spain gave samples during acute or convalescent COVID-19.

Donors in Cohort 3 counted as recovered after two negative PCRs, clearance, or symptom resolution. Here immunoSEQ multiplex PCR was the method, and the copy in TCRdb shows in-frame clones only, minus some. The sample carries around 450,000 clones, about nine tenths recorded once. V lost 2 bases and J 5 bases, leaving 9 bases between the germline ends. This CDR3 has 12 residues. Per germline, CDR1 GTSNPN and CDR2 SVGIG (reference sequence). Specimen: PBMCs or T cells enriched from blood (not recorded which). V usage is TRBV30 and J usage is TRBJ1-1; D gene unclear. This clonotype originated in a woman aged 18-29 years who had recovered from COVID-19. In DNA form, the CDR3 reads TGTGCCTGGAGTAGAGACGGGACTGAAGCTTTCTTT. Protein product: CAWSRDGTEAFF.